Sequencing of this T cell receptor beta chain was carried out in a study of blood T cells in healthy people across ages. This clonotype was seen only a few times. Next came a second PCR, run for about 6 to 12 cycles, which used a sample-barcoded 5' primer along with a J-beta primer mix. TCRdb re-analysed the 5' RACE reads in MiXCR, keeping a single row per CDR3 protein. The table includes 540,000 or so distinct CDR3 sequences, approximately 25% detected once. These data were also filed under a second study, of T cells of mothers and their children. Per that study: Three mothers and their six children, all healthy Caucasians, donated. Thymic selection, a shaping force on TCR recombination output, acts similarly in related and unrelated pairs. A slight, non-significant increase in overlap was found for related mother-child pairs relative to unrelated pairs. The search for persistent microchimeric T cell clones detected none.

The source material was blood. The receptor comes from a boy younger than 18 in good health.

CDR3: CSASSGTSGEQYF. The DNA for the CDR3 is TGCAGTGCTAGTTCAGGGACTAGCGGCGAGCAGTACTTC. The rearrangement uses TRBV20-1 and TRBJ2-5; 11 nucleotides match TRBD2. The DNA end lines up better with TRBJ2-7; the J call may be wrong. CDR3 length: 13 residues. Germline loops: CDR1 DFQATT, CDR2 SNEGSKA (reference sequence).